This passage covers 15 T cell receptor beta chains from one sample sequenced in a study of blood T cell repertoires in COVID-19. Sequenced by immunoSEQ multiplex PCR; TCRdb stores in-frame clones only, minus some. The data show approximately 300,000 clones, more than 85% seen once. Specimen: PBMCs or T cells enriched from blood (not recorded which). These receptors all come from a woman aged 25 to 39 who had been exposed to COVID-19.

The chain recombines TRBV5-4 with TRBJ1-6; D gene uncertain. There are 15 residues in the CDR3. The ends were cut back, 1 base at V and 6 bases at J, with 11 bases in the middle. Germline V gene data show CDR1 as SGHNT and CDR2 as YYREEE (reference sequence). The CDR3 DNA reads TGTGCCAGCAGCTTGTTGGCAGGCTTTAATTCACCCCTCCACTTT. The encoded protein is CASSLLAGFNSPLHF.

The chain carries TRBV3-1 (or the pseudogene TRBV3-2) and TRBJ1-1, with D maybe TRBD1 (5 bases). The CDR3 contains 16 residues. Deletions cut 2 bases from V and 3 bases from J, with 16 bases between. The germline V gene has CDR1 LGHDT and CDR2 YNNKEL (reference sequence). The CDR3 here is CASSQRRGFRYTEAFF. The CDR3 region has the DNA TGTGCCAGCAGCCAAAGGCGGGGCTTCAGGTACACTGAAGCTTTCTTT.

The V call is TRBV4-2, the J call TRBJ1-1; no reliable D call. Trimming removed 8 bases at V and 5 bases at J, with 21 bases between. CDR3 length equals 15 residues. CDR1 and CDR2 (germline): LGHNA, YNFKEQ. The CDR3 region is CASARVGRAGTEAFF. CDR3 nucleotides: TGTGCCAGCGCGCGCGTCGGGAGGGCTGGGACTGAAGCTTTCTTT.

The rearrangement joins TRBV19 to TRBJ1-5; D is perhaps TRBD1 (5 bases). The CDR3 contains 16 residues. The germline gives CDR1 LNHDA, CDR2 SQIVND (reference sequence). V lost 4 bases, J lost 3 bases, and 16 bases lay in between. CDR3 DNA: TGTGCCAGTAGTACCCCCGTGGGGCTAGACAATCAGCCCCAGCATTTT. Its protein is CASSTPVGLDNQPQHF.

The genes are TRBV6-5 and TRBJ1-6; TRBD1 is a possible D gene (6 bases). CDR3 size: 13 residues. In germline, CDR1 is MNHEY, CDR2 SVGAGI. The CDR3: CAATRDNNSPLHF. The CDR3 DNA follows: TGTGCAGCCACCCGGGACAACAATTCACCCCTCCACTTT.

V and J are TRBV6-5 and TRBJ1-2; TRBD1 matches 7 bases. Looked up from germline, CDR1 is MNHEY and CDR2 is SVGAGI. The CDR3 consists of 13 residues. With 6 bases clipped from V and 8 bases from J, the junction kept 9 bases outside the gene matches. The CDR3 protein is CASRGTALGGYTF. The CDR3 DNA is TGTGCCAGCAGGGGGACAGCCCTCGGGGGCTACACCTTC.

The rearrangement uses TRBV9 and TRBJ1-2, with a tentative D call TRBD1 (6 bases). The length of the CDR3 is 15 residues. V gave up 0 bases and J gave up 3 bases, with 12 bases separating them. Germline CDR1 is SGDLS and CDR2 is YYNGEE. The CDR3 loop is CASSVATQGYYGYTF. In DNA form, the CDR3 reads TGTGCCAGCAGCGTAGCTACCCAGGGGTACTATGGCTACACCTTC.

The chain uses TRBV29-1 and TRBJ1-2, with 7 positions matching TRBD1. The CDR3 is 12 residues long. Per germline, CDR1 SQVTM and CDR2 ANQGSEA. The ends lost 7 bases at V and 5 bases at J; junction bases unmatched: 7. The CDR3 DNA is TGCAGCGCTAGGGGGACAGTTTATGGCTACACCTTC. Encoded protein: CSARGTVYGYTF.

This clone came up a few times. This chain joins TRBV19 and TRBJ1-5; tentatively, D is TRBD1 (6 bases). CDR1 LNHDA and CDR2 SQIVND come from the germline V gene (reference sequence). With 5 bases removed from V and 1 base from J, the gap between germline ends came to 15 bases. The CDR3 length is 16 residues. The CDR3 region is CASSATGLRSNQPQHF. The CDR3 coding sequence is TGTGCCAGTAGTGCTACAGGGCTGAGGAGCAATCAGCCCCAGCATTTT.

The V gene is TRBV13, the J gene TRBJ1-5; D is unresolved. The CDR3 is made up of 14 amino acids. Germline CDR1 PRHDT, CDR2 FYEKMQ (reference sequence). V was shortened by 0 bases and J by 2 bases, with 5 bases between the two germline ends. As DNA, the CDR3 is TGTGCCAGCAGCTTAGGGGGCCGCAATCAGCCCCAGCATTTT. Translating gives CASSLGGRNQPQHF.

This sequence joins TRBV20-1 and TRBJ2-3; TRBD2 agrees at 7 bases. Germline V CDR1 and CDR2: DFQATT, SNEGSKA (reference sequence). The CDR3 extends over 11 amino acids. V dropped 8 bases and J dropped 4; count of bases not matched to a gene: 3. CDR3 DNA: TGCAGTCCGACTAGCCCAGATACGCAGTATTTT. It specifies CSPTSPDTQYF.

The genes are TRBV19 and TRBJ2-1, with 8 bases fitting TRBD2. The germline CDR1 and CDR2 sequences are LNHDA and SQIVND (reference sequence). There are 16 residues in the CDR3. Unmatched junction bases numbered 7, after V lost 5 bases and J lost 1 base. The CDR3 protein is CASSGQLAVSYNEQFF. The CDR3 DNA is TGTGCCAGTAGTGGCCAACTAGCGGTGTCCTACAATGAGCAGTTCTTC.

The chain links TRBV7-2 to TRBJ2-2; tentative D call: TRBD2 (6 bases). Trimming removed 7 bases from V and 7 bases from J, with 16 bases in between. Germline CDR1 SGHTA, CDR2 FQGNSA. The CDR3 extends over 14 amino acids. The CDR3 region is CASNYGGADGELFF. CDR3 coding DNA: TGTGCCAGCAACTACGGCGGGGCCGACGGGGAGCTGTTTTTT.

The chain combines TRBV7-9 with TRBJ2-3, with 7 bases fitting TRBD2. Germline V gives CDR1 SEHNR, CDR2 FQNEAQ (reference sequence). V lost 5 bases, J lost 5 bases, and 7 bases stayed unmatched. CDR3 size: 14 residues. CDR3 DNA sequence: TGTGCCAGCAGCCGCGGACTAGTCGGAGATACGCAGTATTTT. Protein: CASSRGLVGDTQYF.

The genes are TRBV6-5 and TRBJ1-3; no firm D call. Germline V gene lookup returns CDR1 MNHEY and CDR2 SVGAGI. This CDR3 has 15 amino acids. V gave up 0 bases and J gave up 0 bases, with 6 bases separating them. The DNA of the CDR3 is TGTGCCAGCAGTTACTCCCCGGTCTCTGGAAACACCATATATTTT. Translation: CASSYSPVSGNTIYF.